The 3 T cell receptor beta chains listed next were all sequenced from one sample in a study of T cells in Graves' hyperthyroidism and ophthalmopathy (dated by TCRdb to between 2018 and 2021). The library came from multiplex PCR. The run used an Illumina HiSeq 2000. The TCR beta CDR3 regions were amplified from RNA transcripts. A first-round RT-PCR of the TCR CDR3 used the HTBI primer set with the Qiagen OneStep RT-PCR kit. TCRdb applied fastp at Q25 and MiXCR to the public reads, then kept only in-frame beta chains. For every CDR3 protein sequence, its rows merge into one entry that carries the most common genes and DNA. This sample holds a few hundred thousand distinct CDR3 sequences; approximately 14% were observed only once. The top ten clonotypes cover 15% to 20% of the sample. Sample: blood. The source is a woman in her twenties or thirties with Graves' ophthalmopathy.

This clonotype was observed at least ten times. At one end the junction does not follow the germline gene, possibly because of a read error. This chain joins TRBV18 and TRBJ2-7; 7 bases are shared with TRBD1. The germline CDR1 and CDR2 sequences are KGHSH and LQKENI. CDR3 length: 14 amino acids. CDR3 bases: TGTACCAGCTCACCACTTCGACAGGGCTACGAGCAGTACTTC. Encoded protein: CTSSPLRQGYEQYF.

The chain recombines TRBV20-1 with TRBJ2-5; TRBD2 matches at 10 bases. J was trimmed by 3 bases and V by 7 bases; bases with no gene match: 5. The CDR3 extends over 13 amino acids. Germline lookup yields CDR1 DFQATT and CDR2 SNEGSKA (reference sequence). CDR3 DNA sequence: TGCAGTGTAGCGGGGGGCGAGAAAGAGACCCAGTACTTC. It is translated as CSVAGGEKETQYF.

This clonotype was seen at least ten times. The chain joins TRBV7-9 to TRBJ2-7, with no clear D. Germline V gives CDR1 SEHNR, CDR2 FQNEAQ (reference sequence). The CDR3 sequence is 15 residues long. V gave up 1 base and J gave up 0 bases, with 10 bases separating them. The CDR3, as DNA: TGTGCCAGCAGCTTAGACAGTAGCCTCTCCTACGAGCAGTACTTC. It yields the protein CASSLDSSLSYEQYF.